This T cell receptor beta chain was found in a study of blood T cell repertoires in COVID-19. Across the study: PBMCs, B-cell-depleted T cells, or T cells provided the cDNA or gDNA that made up the material.

Germline V lookup: CDR1 LGHDT, CDR2 YNNKEL (reference sequence). The CDR3 has 15 residues. After removal of 0 bases from V and 8 bases from J, the junction contained 9 bases not matched to a gene. This clone was seen just once. Original data processing: The authors estimated nucleated cell counts from reference gene primer amplification. The table came from immunoSEQ multiplex PCR; TCRdb's copy has only in-frame clones and leaves some out. The V and J calls and the clone size are those of that table, but D and trimming were determined from the DNA. The sample includes some 150,000 clones, over 70% of them seen just once.

The chain has TRBV3-1 (or the pseudogene TRBV3-2) and TRBJ2-7, with 8 positions matching TRBD2. Material for sequencing was peripheral blood. This receptor was identified in a man in his fifties with active COVID-19. In DNA, the CDR3 is TGTGCCAGCAGCCAAGATGGGGCGGTAGCGGGGAAGCAGTACTTC. Translated, it gives CASSQDGAVAGKQYF.